This TCR beta chain was identified during a study of vaccination effects on CD4 cells after COVID-19. Study-wide background: Researchers obtained post-vaccine samples at a median of 72 days past the second dose.

This clone was recorded only once. Its antigen is not identified. In germline, CDR1 is LGHDT, CDR2 YNNKEL (reference sequence). The CDR3 has 14 amino acids. J was trimmed by 2 bases and V by 4 bases; bases with no gene match: 4. ViraFEST used viral peptide pools to expand antigen-specific CD4+ T cells before sequencing. Following a 10-day culture, CD4+ T cells were purified. Each participant was given two doses of one vaccine (BNT162b2 or mRNA-1273). IL-2 medium supplanted half the medium on days 3 and 7. The data were produced by immunoSEQ multiplex PCR, yet TCRdb's version contains in-frame clones alone and is incomplete. Of tens of thousands of clones detected, 60% to 75% appear once; the ten largest clones hold roughly a tenth.

The sample consisted of CD4+ T cells from PBMCs cultured with HCoV-NL63 spike peptides, taken after COVID-19 vaccination. This sequence was found in a human donor who received a COVID-19 vaccine. The V gene is TRBV3-1 (or the pseudogene TRBV3-2), the J gene TRBJ2-7, with TRBD2 matching 8 bases. As DNA, the CDR3 is TGTGCCAGCAGCCTGCGGGAGGCCCCCTACGAGCAGTACTTC. This encodes CASSLREAPYEQYF.